A single sample is the source of the 11 T cell receptor beta chains below, sequenced in a study of blood T cells in healthy people across ages. A sample-barcoded 5' primer and a J-beta primer mix were used in a second PCR of about 7 to 11 cycles. In TCRdb, the 5' RACE reads were re-called with MiXCR into one record per CDR3 protein. The sample contains roughly 800,000 distinct CDR3 sequences, around a quarter of which appear only once. This same sample was also part of a study on T cells of mothers and their children.

Sequencing was carried out using blood. All receptors derive from a boy aged 5-17 years in good health.

This sequence joins TRBV7-9 and TRBJ2-5; D ambiguous. The better agreement between TRBJ2-7 and the DNA end casts doubt on the J call. The length of the CDR3 is 14 residues. Germline V gives CDR1 SEHNR, CDR2 FQNEAQ (reference sequence). Here the CDR3 reads CASSLAQTPREQYF. DNA of the CDR3: TGTGCCAGCAGCTTAGCTCAGACCCCCCGCGAGCAGTACTTC.

This clonotype turned up a few times. The CDR3 nucleotides are TGTGCCAGCAGCAAAGACGGAGCGGGGGGGGGAGAGACCCAGTACTTC. As protein: CASSKDGAGGGETQYF. V usage is TRBV21-1 and J usage is TRBJ2-5; the table's TRBD2 call for D was not verified on the DNA. TRBV21-1 is reported as a pseudogene. The CDR3 extends over 16 amino acids.

This chain uses TRBV28 with TRBJ2-7; the D gene is possibly TRBD2 (6 bases). The V gene lost 3 bases and the J gene lost 4 bases, with 22 bases spanning the gap. Germline CDR1 and CDR2: MDHEN and SYDVKM. CDR3 length equals 17 residues. The CDR3 is CASSFFSPSGSRYEQYF. The CDR3 coding sequence is TGTGCCAGCAGTTTCTTCTCACCCAGCGGGTCCCGTTACGAGCAGTACTTC.

On this clonotype: A read error may account for a junction end that differs from germline. This sequence joins TRBV7-7 and TRBJ2-1, with 8 bases that match TRBD1. This CDR3 has 14 residues. The V gene's germline CDR1 is SSHAT and CDR2 FNYEAQ (reference sequence). CDR3 sequence: CASSFRGRDNEQFF. CDR3 DNA sequence: TGTGCTAGCAGCTTCAGGGGGCGGGACAATGAGCAGTTCTTC.

The genes are TRBV2 and TRBJ2-7; D gene ambiguous. Per the germline V gene, CDR1 is SNHLY and CDR2 is FYNNEI. Trimming left V 3 bases short and J 3 bases short, with 9 bases between. The CDR3 extends over 13 amino acids. CDR3 region: CASSETPGYEQYF. For the CDR3, the DNA is TGTGCCAGCAGTGAGACGCCGGGCTACGAGCAGTACTTC.

This clonotype was seen more than once but under ten times. The gene calls are TRBV20-1 and TRBJ1-2, with D possibly TRBD1 on 5 matching bases. CDR3 size: 14 residues. V was clipped by 1 base and J by 2 bases, with 11 bases between them. Germline V gives CDR1 DFQATT, CDR2 SNEGSKA (reference sequence). The CDR3 DNA follows: TGCAGTGCTAGAGGTATCGGGGACAACTATGGCTACACCTTC. Translation gives CSARGIGDNYGYTF.

Regarding this clonotype: Sequence at one end of the junction differs from germline and may be a read error. The V gene is TRBV6-1, the J gene TRBJ1-1, with 7 bases that match TRBD1. The CDR3 sequence is 17 residues long. CDR1 and CDR2 (germline): MNHNS, SASEGT. CDR3 region: CASSANQQQGVGAEAFF. CDR3 nucleotides: TGTGCCAGTAGTGCTAACCAGCAGCAGGGGGTGGGGGCTGAAGCTTTCTTT.

The genes are TRBV20-1 and TRBJ2-5; 11 bases are shared with TRBD2. The trim removed 4 bases at V and 6 bases at J, leaving 7 bases unmatched. Germline CDR1 DFQATT, CDR2 SNEGSKA (reference sequence). CDR3 length: 14 residues. The CDR3 DNA reads TGCAGTGCTATTATAGCGGGGGGGCCTAAGACCCAGTACTTC. Its translation: CSAIIAGGPKTQYF.

This clonotype has at least ten counts. This chain connects TRBV12-3 or TRBV12-4 to TRBJ2-7; no reliable D call. Trimming removed 1 base from V and 8 bases from J, with 9 bases in between. This CDR3 has 12 amino acids. In DNA, the CDR3 is TGTGCCAGCAGTTTAGAGAGGAACCAGCAGTACTTC. Translation: CASSLERNQQYF.

This clonotype has a handful of counts. The rearrangement uses TRBV12-3 or TRBV12-4 and TRBJ2-7; 10 bases map to TRBD1. This CDR3 contains 18 residues. V lost 6 bases, J lost 1 base, and 15 bases stayed unmatched. The CDR3 is CASRVGGGGTGDSYEQYF. The CDR3 DNA reads TGTGCCAGCAGAGTTGGTGGGGGGGGGACAGGGGATTCCTACGAGCAGTACTTC.

The V gene is TRBV4-3, the J gene TRBJ1-4; possible D gene TRBD1, 5 bases. Germline lookup yields CDR1 LGHNA and CDR2 YSLEER. V lost 5 bases to trimming and J lost 6 bases, with 7 bases between them. The CDR3 loop spans 12 amino acids. The CDR3 reads CASSEGDEKLFF. In nucleotides, the CDR3 is TGCGCCAGCAGCGAAGGGGATGAAAAACTGTTTTTT.